The next 6 T cell receptor beta chains were all read from a single sample in a study of T cells in Graves' hyperthyroidism and ophthalmopathy. Using RNA transcripts as the source, TCR beta CDR3 regions were amplified. TCR CDR3 underwent first-round RT-PCR with the HTBI primer set. TCRdb passed the multiplex PCR reads through MiXCR, listing each CDR3 protein once. The data contain fewer than 350,000 distinct CDR3 sequences, over 15% of them singletons. Input material: blood. Receptors originate from a middle-aged woman with Graves' ophthalmopathy.

Ten or more counts support this clonotype. The chain links TRBV12-3 or TRBV12-4 to TRBJ1-2; D remains unclear. The CDR3 runs to 13 residues. V was clipped by 2 bases and J by 7 bases, with 11 bases between them. The CDR3 loop is CASSLLGFLGYTF. The CDR3 bases are TGTGCCAGCAGTTTACTTGGTTTTCTTGGCTACACCTTC.

The table lists this clonotype with many counts. The V and J genes are TRBV9 and TRBJ2-2, with 9 bases fitting TRBD1. Germline trimming cut 1 base from V and 4 bases from J; bases unmatched to any gene: 5. Germline-derived CDR1 and CDR2 are SGDLS and YYNGEE. The CDR3 has 16 residues. The CDR3 protein is CASSVSGTGLTGELFF. As DNA, the CDR3 is TGTGCCAGCAGCGTAAGTGGGACAGGGCTCACCGGGGAGCTGTTTTTT.

As concerns this clonotype: At one end, the junction sequence differs from germline, possibly due to a read error. The gene calls are TRBV28 and TRBJ1-6; the D gene is possibly TRBD1 (6 bases). CDR3 size: 16 residues. CDR1 MDHEN and CDR2 SYDVKM come from the germline V gene. The DNA of the CDR3 is TGCGCCTCCTGCCCAGGGGCGAGCTCCTATAATTCACCCCTCCGCTTT. Its translation: CASCPGASSYNSPLRF.

V is TRBV20-1 and J is TRBJ1-1; D might be TRBD1 (6 bases). In germline, CDR1 is DFQATT, CDR2 SNEGSKA (reference sequence). The CDR3 runs 13 residues. V was pared by 7 bases and J by 3 bases, with 15 bases between. The CDR3 DNA reads TGCAGTGGGTCCGGGACACCAGACACTGAAGCTTTCTTT. Encoded protein: CSGSGTPDTEAFF.

This clonotype came up many times. The genes are TRBV12-3 or TRBV12-4 and TRBJ1-1, with 7 nucleotides matching TRBD1. Trimming at V came to 6 bases and at J to 5 bases, leaving 3 bases not matched to a gene. This CDR3 is 12 amino acids long. The CDR3 reads CASRKQGTEAFF. The CDR3 nucleotides read TGTGCCAGCAGAAAACAGGGGACTGAAGCTTTCTTT.

This clonotype was counted many times. The V gene is TRBV28, the J gene TRBJ2-7; 13 nucleotides match TRBD2. This CDR3 has 15 residues. V trimming: 5 bases; J trimming: 3 bases; junction bases outside the gene matches: 4. The germline CDR1 and CDR2 sequences are MDHEN and SYDVKM. In DNA form, the CDR3 reads TGTGCCAGCAGTCCGGGACTAGCGGGATTCTACGAGCAGTACTTC. Translation gives CASSPGLAGFYEQYF.